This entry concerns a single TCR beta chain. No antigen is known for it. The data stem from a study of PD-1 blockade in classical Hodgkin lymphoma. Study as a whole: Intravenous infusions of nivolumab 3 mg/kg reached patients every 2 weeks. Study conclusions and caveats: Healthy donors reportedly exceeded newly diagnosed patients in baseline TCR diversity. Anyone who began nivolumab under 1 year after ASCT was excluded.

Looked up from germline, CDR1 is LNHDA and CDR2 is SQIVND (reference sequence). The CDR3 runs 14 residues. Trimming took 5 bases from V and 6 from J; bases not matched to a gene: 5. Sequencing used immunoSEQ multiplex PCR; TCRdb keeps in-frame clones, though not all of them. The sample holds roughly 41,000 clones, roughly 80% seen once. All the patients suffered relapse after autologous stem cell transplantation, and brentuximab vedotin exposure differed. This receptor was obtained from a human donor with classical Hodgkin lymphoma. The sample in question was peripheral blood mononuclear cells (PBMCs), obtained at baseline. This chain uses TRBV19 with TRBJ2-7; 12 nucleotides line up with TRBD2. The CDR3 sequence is CASSLTSGRFEQYF. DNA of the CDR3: TGTGCCAGTAGTCTGACTAGCGGGAGATTCGAGCAGTACTTC.